The 21 T cell receptor beta chains presented below share a single source sample, sequenced in a study of cytomegalovirus exposure and HLA in healthy donors (dated by TCRdb to 2017 to 2019). Library creation used the immunoSEQ multiplex PCR assay. For the multiplex PCR, a mixture combining 60 forward primers for TCR Vbeta segments and 13 reverse primers for TCR Jbeta segments was used. In TCRdb, the immuneACCESS table is reduced to in-frame sequences with V and J assigned. These tables do not hold every clone; where another copy was compared, an unresolved V gene accounts for under half, and the others remain unexplained. This sample gives over 100,000 clones in total; over 75% of them show up just once. The ten largest clones add up to 5% to 6% of the sample. The sequenced sample was PBMCs. Receptors were obtained from a man aged 25-40 years in good health and CMV-seronegative.

The chain employs TRBV27 and TRBJ2-6; the D gene is possibly TRBD1 (5 bases). V lost 5 bases to trimming and J lost 3 bases, with 23 bases between them. Germline V gene data show CDR1 as MNHEY and CDR2 as SMNVEV (reference sequence). CDR3 length: 19 residues. As DNA, the CDR3 is TGTGCCAGCAGTCACCGAATCCCGGTGGGGCAGCTTGGGGCCAACGTCCTGACTTTC. Translating it yields CASSHRIPVGQLGANVLTF.

The J gene is TRBJ1-2, the V gene TRBV5-4, with D possibly matching TRBD1 (6 bases). The CDR3 spans 16 residues. Germline V gene lookup returns CDR1 SGHNT and CDR2 YYREEE (reference sequence). V dropped 4 bases and J dropped 2 bases, with 18 bases sitting between them. This CDR3 reads CASSQMTGTQNYGYTF. The CDR3, as DNA: TGTGCCAGCAGCCAGATGACCGGGACACAGAACTATGGCTACACCTTC.

The rearrangement links TRBV4-3 to TRBJ1-5; D remains unclear. CDR3 length: 13 residues. Germline V lookup: CDR1 LGHNA, CDR2 YSLEER. Trimming took 1 base from V and 9 from J, leaving 10 bases between them. CDR3 sequence reads: CASSQAVLSPQHF. CDR3 coding DNA: TGCGCCAGCAGCCAAGCCGTCCTTTCGCCCCAGCATTTT.

The chain combines TRBV4-3 with TRBJ1-1; perhaps TRBD1 as D (5 bases). Trimming stripped 2 bases from V and 4 bases from J, with 8 bases between. Germline loops: CDR1 LGHNA, CDR2 YSLEER. The CDR3 is made up of 13 amino acids. CDR3 region: CASSQRQLTEAFF. The CDR3 nucleotides read TGCGCCAGCAGCCAACGACAGCTCACTGAAGCTTTCTTT.

The rearrangement uses TRBV5-1 and TRBJ1-2; 9 nucleotides line up with TRBD1. The V gene's germline CDR1 is SGHRS and CDR2 YFSETQ. The V gene end was trimmed by 0 bases and the J gene end by 8 bases; junction bases not matched to a gene: 14. CDR3 size: 17 residues. This chain's CDR3 is CASSLAQPGQGRKGYTF. The CDR3 nucleotides are TGCGCCAGCAGCTTGGCCCAACCGGGACAGGGAAGGAAAGGCTACACCTTC.

The chain joins TRBV6-6 to TRBJ2-2, with 9 bases identical to TRBD2. Germline V gene lookup returns CDR1 MNHNY and CDR2 SVGAGI (reference sequence). The V and J ends lost 2 bases and 8 bases, in that order; junction bases with no gene match: 9. This CDR3 is built from 16 residues. DNA for the CDR3: TGTGCCAGCAGTTACGATCAGCGGGGGGCCACAGGGGAGCTGTTTTTT. Amino acids: CASSYDQRGATGELFF.

This clone was counted between two and nine times. The V gene is TRBV11-1, the J gene TRBJ2-1; perhaps TRBD2 as D (6 bases). The V gene's germline CDR1 is SGHAT and CDR2 FQDESV (reference sequence). The germline V and J ends were trimmed by 5 bases and 0 bases, with 20 bases remaining between them. The CDR3 has 18 residues. As DNA, the CDR3 is TGTGCCAGCAGCCCCGAGAGATTCCTAGCGCCCTCCTACAATGAGCAGTTCTTC. Translating gives CASSPERFLAPSYNEQFF. Combining the CDR3 with reference TRBV11-1 and TRBJ2-1 gives the whole variable domain EAEVAQSPRYKITEKSQAVAFWCDPISGHATLYWYRQILGQGPELLVQFQDESVVDDSQLPKDRFSAERLKGVDSTLKIQPAELGDSAMYLCASSPERFLAPSYNEQFFGPGTRLTVL.

This clone has a single count. The sample carries other DNA sequences with the same CDR3. The V gene is TRBV6-5, the J gene TRBJ2-7; 7 positions agree with TRBD1. The length of the CDR3 is 12 residues. From germline, CDR1 is MNHEY and CDR2 SVGAGI. V was pared by 6 bases and J by 3 bases, with 2 bases of the junction left unmatched. The CDR3 DNA follows: TGTGCCAGCAGCCGGGACAGCTACGAGCAGTACTTC. Translation: CASSRDSYEQYF.

CDR3 sequence: CASSPQPYEQYF. The CDR3 coding sequence is TGTGCCAGCAGCCCACAGCCTTACGAGCAGTACTTC. The chain recombines TRBV6-5 with TRBJ2-7; no definite D call. The length of the CDR3 is 12 residues. Looked up from germline, CDR1 is MNHEY and CDR2 is SVGAGI. V lost 6 bases, J lost 4 bases, and 10 bases lay in between.

This rearrangement joins TRBV27 to TRBJ2-7, with a weak D call TRBD2 (5 bases). This CDR3 is 14 amino acids long. The germline CDR1 and CDR2 sequences are MNHEY and SMNVEV (reference sequence). Trimming shortened V by 2 bases and J by 4 bases, and 12 bases separated the two germline ends. CDR3 in amino acids: CASSLGGNWYEQYF. DNA of the CDR3: TGTGCCAGCAGTTTAGGAGGCAACTGGTACGAGCAGTACTTC.

The rearrangement uses TRBV4-2 and TRBJ2-5; 11 nucleotides line up with TRBD2. Germline-derived CDR1 and CDR2 are LGHNA and YNFKEQ. J was trimmed by 1 base and V by 2 bases; bases with no gene match: 9. CDR3 size: 18 residues. This CDR3 reads CASSQHFAGTSGQETQYF. CDR3 nucleotides: TGTGCCAGCAGCCAACATTTTGCCGGGACTAGCGGCCAAGAGACCCAGTACTTC.

This clone was detected only once. This chain joins TRBV5-1 and TRBJ1-5, with 8 bases matching TRBD1. This CDR3 spans 15 amino acids. V shed 4 bases and J 2 bases; nucleotides not matched to a gene: 5. Germline V gives CDR1 SGHRS, CDR2 YFSETQ. CDR3 nucleotide sequence: TGCGCCAGCAGCCTAACAGGGGGTGGCAATCAGCCCCAGCATTTT. Translated: CASSLTGGGNQPQHF. The full variable domain, in which reference TRBV5-1 and TRBJ1-5 provide the parts outside the CDR3, is KAGVTQTPRYLIKTRGQQVTLSCSPISGHRSVSWYQQTPGQGLQFLFEYFSETQRNKGNFPGRFSGRQFSNSRSEMNVSTLELGDSALYLCASSLTGGGNQPQHFGDGTRLSIL.

The rearrangement links TRBV5-1 to TRBJ2-2, with TRBD1 matching 7 bases. The CDR3 is made up of 14 amino acids. V gave up 3 bases and J gave up 6 bases; unmatched junction bases: 5. Germline assignment: CDR1 SGHRS and CDR2 YFSETQ. The CDR3 region has the DNA TGCGCCAGCAGCTCATACACAGGGGCCGGGGAGCTGTTTTTT. As protein: CASSSYTGAGELFF.

This clone was seen only once. The J gene is TRBJ2-3, the V gene TRBV7-8; D is possibly TRBD2 (5 bases). The CDR3 contains 16 residues. V was clipped by 1 base and J by 0 bases, with 11 bases between them. Looked up from germline, CDR1 is SGHVS and CDR2 is FQNEAQ. CDR3 bases: TGTGCCAGCAGCTTAGATGGTAGCGCTAGCACAGATACGCAGTATTTT. It translates to CASSLDGSASTDTQYF.

The V call is TRBV30, the J call TRBJ2-7; a possible D gene is TRBD1 (5 bases). Deletions cut 2 bases from V and 1 base from J, with 12 bases between. CDR1 is GTSNPN, CDR2 SVGIG, per germline (reference sequence). The CDR3 length is 14 residues. CDR3 DNA sequence: TGTGCCTGGAGTCGGGCAGGGCGATCCTACGAGCAGTACTTC. It yields the protein CAWSRAGRSYEQYF.

The chain links TRBV13 to TRBJ2-7; TRBD2 is a possible D gene (6 bases). The ends were cut back, 5 bases at V and 2 bases at J, with 13 bases in the middle. The CDR3 is 14 residues long. Germline-derived CDR1 and CDR2 are PRHDT and FYEKMQ (reference sequence). The CDR3 here is CASSRLGGPYEQYF. The CDR3 DNA sequence: TGTGCCAGCAGCCGCTTAGGAGGGCCCTACGAGCAGTACTTC.

The chain combines TRBV7-8 with TRBJ2-7, with unresolved D. V lost 2 bases to trimming and J lost 3 bases, with 8 bases between them. The CDR3 covers 13 residues. CDR1 is SGHVS and CDR2 is FQNEAQ in the germline V gene. The CDR3 DNA reads TGTGCCAGCAGCTTAAAAGGCGGCTACGAGCAGTACTTC. Encoded protein: CASSLKGGYEQYF.

V is TRBV6-6 and J is TRBJ1-2; TRBD1 matches 10 bases. In germline, CDR1 is MNHNY, CDR2 SVGAGI (reference sequence). The CDR3 is 15 residues long. Germline trimming cut 6 bases from V and 7 bases from J; bases unmatched to any gene: 11. This CDR3 is CASSLQGQGSAGYTF. CDR3 DNA sequence: TGTGCCAGCAGCCTCCAGGGACAGGGGTCTGCTGGCTACACCTTC.

The chain recombines TRBV27 with TRBJ1-1; no clear D gene. The CDR3 is 13 residues long. V lost 3 bases to trimming and J lost 3 bases, with 8 bases between them. Germline loops: CDR1 MNHEY, CDR2 SMNVEV (reference sequence). The CDR3 here is CASSFLEDTEAFF. CDR3 sequence (DNA): TGTGCCAGCAGTTTTCTGGAGGACACTGAAGCTTTCTTT.

This sequence joins TRBV5-1 and TRBJ2-5, with a tentative D call TRBD2 (5 bases). V lost 0 bases to trimming and J lost 3 bases, with 6 bases between them. The CDR3 contains 13 residues. From germline, CDR1 is SGHRS and CDR2 YFSETQ. CDR3 sequence (DNA): TGCGCCAGCAGCTTGGCCGGGAAAGAGACCCAGTACTTC. Translated: CASSLAGKETQYF.

This chain connects TRBV19 to TRBJ2-7, with TRBD1 identical over 10 bases. Germline V lookup: CDR1 LNHDA, CDR2 SQIVND (reference sequence). Trimming removed 5 bases from V and 3 bases from J; junction bases left unmatched: 7. There are 15 residues in the CDR3. CDR3 amino acids: CASSPGTGAFYEQYF. The CDR3 DNA reads as TGTGCCAGTAGTCCAGGGACAGGGGCCTTCTACGAGCAGTACTTC.